The present T cell receptor (beta chain) was sequenced within a study of blood T cell repertoires in COVID-19. Looking at the study overall: PBMCs, B-cell-depleted T cells, or T cells provided the cDNA or gDNA that made up the material.

The V and J ends lost 4 bases and 1 base respectively, with 10 bases between them. Germline CDR1 and CDR2: SQVTM and ANQGSEA. This CDR3 is built from 13 residues. Source study methods: Reference gene primer amplification yielded estimated nucleated cell counts. Generated by immunoSEQ multiplex PCR, the TCRdb table keeps only in-frame clones and is missing some. The V and J calls and the clone size are those of that table, but D and trimming were determined from the DNA. The sample holds under 200,000 clones, approximately 87% seen once. V usage is TRBV29-1 and J usage is TRBJ1-1; possible D gene TRBD1, 5 bases. The specimen was peripheral blood. The clonotype originates from a man aged 18 to 29 with active or convalescent COVID-19. The CDR3 sequence: CSVGLGENTEAFF. For the CDR3, the DNA is TGCAGCGTTGGGTTAGGGGAGAACACTGAAGCTTTCTTT. Together with reference TRBV29-1 and TRBJ1-1, the CDR3 gives the full variable domain: SAVISQKPSRDICQRGTSLTIQCQVDSQVTMMFWYRQQPGQSLTLIATANQGSEATYESGFVIDKFPISRPNLTFSTLTVSNMSPEDSSIYLCSVGLGENTEAFFGQGTRLTVV.